Described below is a single TCR beta chain sequence and its context. The data originate from a study of blood T cell repertoires in COVID-19. Turning to the study itself: Sources were T cells, B-cell-depleted T cells, or PBMCs; the material itself was cDNA or gDNA.

Trimming took off 8 bases at V and 2 bases at J, with 12 bases between the two ends. Germline V gene lookup returns CDR1 PRHDT and CDR2 FYEKMQ (reference sequence). The CDR3 is 13 residues long. The table came from immunoSEQ multiplex PCR; TCRdb's copy has only in-frame clones and leaves some out. This table holds approximately 70,000 clones, around 86% found once. J is TRBJ2-5 and V is TRBV13, with D hard to call. This TCR came from a man aged 70-80 years with active COVID-19. What was sequenced was peripheral blood. CDR3 DNA: TGTGCCAGCGGGCTACGGCGACAAGAGACCCAGTACTTC. It codes for CASGLRRQETQYF.